The sequence of this TCR beta chain was determined in a study of T cells in Graves' hyperthyroidism and ophthalmopathy (dated by TCRdb to between 2018 and 2021). Some background on the complete study: Peripheral blood was sampled at the time of initial diagnosis, prior to any treatment. TCR V-J signatures able to tell the groups apart were searched for in a discovery cohort of 95 or so patients, of whom more than 40 had Graves' ophthalmopathy and 55 to 60 had stable Graves' hyperthyroidism. Whether ophthalmopathy could be predicted prospectively was tested in an independent validation cohort made up of fewer than 20 hyperthyroidism patients plus 17 patients who later progressed to ophthalmopathy. The 75 to 100 discovery patients were randomly divided into training and test sets at a 7:3 ratio. Thyroid tissue and blood T-cell repertoires from over 5 Graves' hyperthyroidism patients were also compared in the study. After sampling, hyperthyroidism patients received methimazole starting at 30 mg daily, and ophthalmopathy patients received high-dose intravenous methylprednisolone. The paper reports TCR Vbeta CDR3 sequencing of approximately 130 peripheral blood samples: around 45 ophthalmopathy, under 85 hyperthyroidism and around 17 progressor patients. The paper's findings and limits, for the study overall: During validation, the model predicted progression to ophthalmopathy a median of roughly six months ahead of onset, with around 65% sensitivity and under 85% specificity. No statistical method was used to fix the sample size in advance, and group allocation was not hidden from the investigators. In cross-validation, a model built on a 13 V-J signature told ophthalmopathy apart from stable hyperthyroidism with 85% to 90% sensitivity and roughly 81% specificity, and in testing the same model reached 80%/75%. Blood samples also contained most of the expanded thyroid clonotypes (frequency above 0.001), which suggests that blood repertoires may reflect thyroid immune responses.

Moderately to severely active disease, a Clinical Activity Score of at least 3, a NOSPECS grade of at least 4, and a duration under 3 months were present in ophthalmopathy patients. Exclusion was applied to patients with uncontrolled infections, other autoimmune diseases, pregnancy or lactation. Clinical symptoms, serum thyroxine and TRAb, thyroid ultrasound, and orbital computed tomography formed the basis for the diagnoses. PBMCs were isolated from around 10 ml of fresh peripheral blood by Ficoll-Paque density gradient centrifugation. Total RNA was extracted using Trizol reagent, and RNA quality was assessed on an Agilent 2100 Bioanalyzer. The TCR beta CDR3 regions were amplified from the RNA transcripts. A first-round RT-PCR of the TCR CDR3 used the HTBI primer set with the Qiagen OneStep RT-PCR kit. The libraries were constructed in a second round of multiplex PCR and then size-selected and purified. Paired-end sequencing of the libraries was performed with 100 bp reads on an Illumina HiSeq2000. As for the original processing: SOAPnuke was used to process the raw data, removing reads that contained adapters or uncalled bases, had a mean Phred below 15, or lacked an exact match to the constant primer or identifier. COPE v1.2.5 was used to merge high-quality paired reads, and clonotypes were defined as unique nucleotide sequences. MiTCR v1.1 was used to align clonotypes to the IMGT TRBV, TRBD and TRBJ reference segments. The analysis was restricted to V-J combinations with a frequency above 0.0001, which together covered around 99% of the repertoires. A TCS score was defined as the ratio between F50 (clonal expansion) and ExV (chaos), using BLOSUM62-based TCRdist between CDR3 peptides within each V-J. Welch's t-statistics and random forest reduced 500 to 550 V-J features to 10 to 15, which were used in a naive Bayes classifier (R e1071). TCRdb itself trimmed the public reads at Q25 with fastp, ran MiXCR and retained productive beta chains. One record per CDR3 amino acid sequence lists the most common genes and DNA. The V and J calls here are based on TCRdb, not the publication. The table for this sample lists over 500,000 distinct CDR3 sequences; about 16% of them were counted only once. The ten largest clonotypes hold 29% of the sample.

This clonotype was seen many times. Its antigen remains unidentified. No much larger clone exists at a distance of one base, and base qualities are not known. The germline V gene (reference sequence) specifies DFQATT as CDR1 and SNEGSKA as CDR2. From its cysteine to its phenylalanine, the CDR3 spans 17 amino acids. Only CDR3 DNA is held: 51 bases, read in frame from base 1. V is cut by 0 bases and J by 0 bases, and the space between the germline ends is 15 bases. Recombination connected TRBV20-1 to TRBJ2-1; no D gene call is confident. The receptor's source is a woman in her thirties with Graves' ophthalmopathy. Material: blood. At the DNA level, the sequence is TGCAGTGCTAGAGATCTCCCTACGAAGAGCTCCTACAATGAGCAGTTCTTC. Translated, it gives CSARDLPTKSSYNEQFF.